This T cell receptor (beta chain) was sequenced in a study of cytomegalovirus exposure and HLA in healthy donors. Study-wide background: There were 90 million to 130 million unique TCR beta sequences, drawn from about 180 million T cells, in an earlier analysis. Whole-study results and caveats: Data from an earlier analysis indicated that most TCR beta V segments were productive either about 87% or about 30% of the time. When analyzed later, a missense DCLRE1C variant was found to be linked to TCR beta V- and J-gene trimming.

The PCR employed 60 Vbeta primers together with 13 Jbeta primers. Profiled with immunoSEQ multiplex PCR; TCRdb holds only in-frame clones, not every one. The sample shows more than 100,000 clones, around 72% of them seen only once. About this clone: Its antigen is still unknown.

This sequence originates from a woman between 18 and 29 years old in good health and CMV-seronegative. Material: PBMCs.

The CDR3 DNA is TGTGCCAGTAGTACAAGGACAGGGGGCTACGAGCAGTACTTC. Translation: CASSTRTGGYEQYF. J is TRBJ2-7 and V is TRBV19; 10 bases match TRBD1. CDR1 and CDR2 from the germline V gene are LNHDA and SQIVND (reference sequence). The CDR3 has 14 amino acids. V gave up 4 bases and J gave up 3 bases; unmatched junction bases: 3.